The 23 T cell receptor beta chains below all came from one sample that was sequenced in a study of blood T cells in healthy people across ages. Combining a sample-barcoded 5' primer with a J-beta primer mix, a second PCR ran for about 6 to 12 cycles. TCRdb used MiXCR to reprocess the 5' RACE reads, holding one entry per CDR3 protein. The sample has more than 700,000 distinct CDR3 sequences; roughly 50% are singletons. Sequenced input: blood. These receptors originate from an elderly man in good health.

As concerns this clonotype: One end of the junction fails to match germline, which may point to a read error. The V gene is TRBV5-1, the J gene TRBJ1-2; TRBD1 matches at 8 bases. CDR3 length: 16 amino acids. The germline V gene has CDR1 SGHRS and CDR2 YFSETQ. CDR3 DNA sequence: TGCACCAGCACTCAGCTTGAGGTTCCAGGGGGCAATGGCTACACCTTC. It translates to CTSTQLEVPGGNGYTF. Based on the CDR3 plus reference TRBV5-1 and TRBJ1-2, the full variable domain is KAGVTQTPRYLIKTRGQQVTLSCSPISGHRSVSWYQQTPGQGLQFLFEYFSETQRNKGNFPGRFSGRQFSNSRSEMNVSTLELGDSALYLCTSTQLEVPGGNGYTFGSGTRLTVV.

This clonotype showed up just a few times. V and J are TRBV5-1 and TRBJ2-7; 11 bases line up with TRBD1. Losses at the gene ends were 4 bases for V and 2 bases for J; bases not matched to a gene: 11. The CDR3 length is 17 residues. CDR1 and CDR2 from the germline V gene are SGHRS and YFSETQ. As DNA, the CDR3 is TGCGCCAGCAGCCAAATACTACCGGGACAGGGGGCCTACGAGCAGTACTTC. It codes for CASSQILPGQGAYEQYF.

V and J are TRBV7-2 and TRBJ2-5, with D uncertain. The J call may be faulty, since TRBJ2-7 better matches the DNA end. The CDR3 is 11 amino acids. CDR1 and CDR2 from the germline V gene are SGHTA and FQGNSA. In DNA, the CDR3 is TGTGCCAGCAGCCCATTCCACGAGCAGTACTTC. This translates into CASSPFHEQYF.

In its sample, this clonotype was seen a few times. The chain joins TRBV6-5 to TRBJ2-1; 7 bases match TRBD1. With 6 bases clipped from V and 6 bases from J, the junction kept 8 bases outside the gene matches. This CDR3 spans 14 amino acids. Germline lookup yields CDR1 MNHEY and CDR2 SVGAGI. This chain's CDR3 is CASRATGRSNEQFF. The CDR3 coding sequence is TGTGCCAGCAGGGCGACAGGGAGAAGCAATGAGCAGTTCTTC.

The V call is TRBV20-1, the J call TRBJ2-4, with 8 bases fitting TRBD2. CDR1 and CDR2 (germline): DFQATT, SNEGSKA (reference sequence). This CDR3 region has 15 residues. V shed 4 bases and J 7 bases; nucleotides not matched to a gene: 12. The CDR3 loop reads CSAMPSGLVGNIQYF. As DNA, the CDR3 is TGCAGTGCTATGCCCTCGGGACTAGTGGGGAACATTCAGTACTTC.

The chain joins TRBV7-9 to TRBJ2-5, with TRBD1 identical over 9 bases. Germline-derived CDR1 and CDR2 are SEHNR and FQNEAQ (reference sequence). The CDR3 runs to 15 residues. The trim removed 7 bases at V and 2 bases at J, leaving 8 bases unmatched. The CDR3 here is CASNLGQGIQETQYF. Written as DNA, the CDR3 is TGTGCCAGCAACCTCGGACAGGGGATACAAGAGACCCAGTACTTC.

The CDR3: CSALTGGLGGYTF. In nucleotides, the CDR3 is TGCAGCGCCTTAACAGGGGGCCTTGGTGGCTACACCTTC. The V call is TRBV29-1, the J call TRBJ1-2; TRBD1 matches at 9 bases. The CDR3 sequence is 13 residues long. After removal of 7 bases from V and 7 bases from J, the junction contained 10 bases not matched to a gene. Germline-derived CDR1 and CDR2 are SQVTM and ANQGSEA.

CDR3 sequence reads: CASSLAARGIGEKLFF. The CDR3 bases are TGTGCCAGCAGCTTAGCCGCGAGGGGAATCGGTGAAAAACTGTTTTTT. The V call is TRBV7-9, the J call TRBJ1-4; D might be TRBD1 (5 bases). CDR3 size: 16 residues. V was pared by 0 bases and J by 7 bases, with 15 bases between. Germline V gene sequence: CDR1 SEHNR, CDR2 FQNEAQ (reference sequence).

The chain couples TRBV2 to TRBJ1-2, with unresolved D. Germline CDR1 reads SNHLY; CDR2 reads FYNNEI. There are 13 residues in the CDR3. Trimming removed 5 bases from V and 1 base from J, with 8 bases in between. CDR3 in amino acids: CASSNKYNYGYTF. The CDR3 region has the DNA TGTGCCAGCAGTAACAAGTATAACTATGGCTACACCTTC.

This clonotype was picked up a small number of times. The J gene is TRBJ1-2, the V gene TRBV5-1; 7 bases map to TRBD1. Per germline, CDR1 SGHRS and CDR2 YFSETQ. This CDR3 region has 14 residues. V lost 4 bases to trimming and J lost 6 bases; unmatched junction nucleotides: 9. Written as DNA, the CDR3 is TGCGCCAGCAGCCGGGGGGGGACAGAAGATGGCTACACCTTC. Its translation: CASSRGGTEDGYTF. The whole variable domain, filled in from reference TRBV5-1 and TRBJ1-2, reads KAGVTQTPRYLIKTRGQQVTLSCSPISGHRSVSWYQQTPGQGLQFLFEYFSETQRNKGNFPGRFSGRQFSNSRSEMNVSTLELGDSALYLCASSRGGTEDGYTFGSGTRLTVV.

V and J are TRBV7-9 and TRBJ2-7; perhaps TRBD1 as D (5 bases). V was shortened by 6 bases and J by 5 bases, with 14 bases between the two germline ends. Per germline, CDR1 SEHNR and CDR2 FQNEAQ (reference sequence). The CDR3 runs to 13 residues. The CDR3 region is CASSRPGHNEQYF. For the CDR3, the DNA is TGTGCCAGCAGTAGACCCGGACACAACGAGCAGTACTTC.

This clonotype has just a few counts. The CDR3 protein is CASSPIRTSGITGELFF. DNA of the CDR3: TGTGCCAGCAGCCCCATTAGGACTAGCGGAATCACCGGGGAGCTGTTTTTT. The chain uses TRBV11-2 and TRBJ2-2; 10 bases align to TRBD2. Unmatched junction bases numbered 10, after V lost 5 bases and J lost 4 bases. The CDR3 is 17 residues long. The germline CDR1 and CDR2 sequences are SGHAT and FQNNGV. Together with reference TRBV11-2 and TRBJ2-2, the CDR3 gives the full variable domain: EAGVAQSPRYKIIEKRQSVAFWCNPISGHATLYWYQQILGQGPKLLIQFQNNGVVDDSQLPKDRFSAERLKGVDSTLKIQPAKLEDSAVYLCASSPIRTSGITGELFFGEGSRLTVL.

This clonotype came up a few times. This chain links TRBV29-1 with TRBJ2-4; 7 positions match TRBD1. The J call may be faulty, since TRBJ2-7 better matches the DNA end. Germline CDR1 SQVTM, CDR2 ANQGSEA. This CDR3 is built from 11 residues. DNA of the CDR3: TGCAGCGCTAGGGGGCCCTACGAGCAGTACTTC. Its protein is CSARGPYEQYF.

The chain couples TRBV24-1 to TRBJ2-5; 7 bases map to TRBD1. V shed 1 base, J shed 3 bases, and the junction held 7 bases outside the gene matches. There are 16 residues in the CDR3. Looked up from germline, CDR1 is KGHDR and CDR2 is SFDVKD. The CDR3 DNA sequence: TGTGCCACCAGTGATTTTACCAGGGGGAAGGAAGAGACCCAGTACTTC. It specifies CATSDFTRGKEETQYF.

V is TRBV15 and J is TRBJ2-7; tentative D call: TRBD2 (7 bases). Trimming left V 5 bases short and J 0 bases short, with 14 bases between. The CDR3 has 15 residues. CDR1 is LNHNV, CDR2 YYDKDF, per germline (reference sequence). CDR3 sequence reads: CATSRTVAGSYEQYF. CDR3 sequence (DNA): TGTGCCACCAGCCGGACAGTAGCGGGCTCCTACGAGCAGTACTTC.

This sequence joins TRBV4-1 and TRBJ2-7; TRBD1 matches 9 bases. The CDR3 sequence is 15 residues long. The J segment lost 3 bases and the V segment lost 2 bases, leaving 5 bases of the junction unmatched. From germline, CDR1 is MGHRA and CDR2 YSYEKL. The CDR3 sequence is CASSQMVTGGYEQYF. The CDR3 DNA is TGCGCCAGCAGCCAAATGGTGACAGGGGGCTACGAGCAGTACTTC.

This clonotype was counted a few times. The chain is built from TRBV3-1 and TRBJ2-7; no definite D call. The germline V gene encodes CDR1 LGHDT and CDR2 YNNKEL (reference sequence). The V and J ends lost 2 bases and 3 bases respectively, with 11 bases between them. CDR3 size: 14 residues. The chain's CDR3 is CASSQLPTGYEQYF. CDR3 bases: TGTGCCAGCAGCCAACTCCCGACTGGCTACGAGCAGTACTTC.

The rearrangement joins TRBV20-1 to TRBJ2-2; 10 nucleotides align to TRBD2. J gave up 0 bases and V 3 bases, and 10 bases lay outside the gene matches. The CDR3 has 18 amino acids. CDR1 and CDR2 (germline): DFQATT, SNEGSKA (reference sequence). CDR3: CSASSGKREGPNTGELFF. CDR3 sequence (DNA): TGCAGTGCTAGTTCTGGGAAGCGGGAGGGACCGAACACCGGGGAGCTGTTTTTT.

The gene calls are TRBV3-1 and TRBJ2-5, with D possibly TRBD2 on 5 matching bases. Between the trimmed V and J ends, which lost 6 bases and 11 bases, there was a span of 16 bases. Germline V gives CDR1 LGHDT, CDR2 YNNKEL (reference sequence). This CDR3 spans 12 amino acids. In DNA, the CDR3 is TGTGCCAGCAGTCGAGGACTCCGAATTCAGTACTTC. It specifies CASSRGLRIQYF.

The chain combines TRBV6-4 with TRBJ1-2; D is ambiguous. CDR3 size: 13 residues. Germline values: CDR1 MRHNA, CDR2 SNTAGT. Trimming removed 9 bases at V and 4 bases at J, with 15 bases between. Here the CDR3 DNA reads TGTGCCAGTAGTCCGGGCAGGATCTATGGCTACACCTTC. As protein: CASSPGRIYGYTF.

The V and J genes are TRBV5-1 and TRBJ2-1; D is tentatively TRBD1 or TRBD2 (6 bases each). The end of the DNA fits TRBJ2-7 better, so the J call may be wrong. CDR1 and CDR2 from the germline V gene are SGHRS and YFSETQ. The CDR3 is 16 amino acids. The CDR3 DNA follows: TGCGCCAGCAGCTTGGTTGGGGGGCTGCCCTATAATGAGCAGTACTTC. Protein product: CASSLVGGLPYNEQYF.

This rearrangement joins TRBV6-1 to TRBJ2-6; D might be TRBD1 (6 bases). This CDR3 is 16 amino acids long. V was clipped by 7 bases and J by 1 base, with 14 bases between them. Germline assignment: CDR1 MNHNS and CDR2 SASEGT. The CDR3 protein is CASTTAQGSGANVLTF. CDR3 nucleotides: TGTGCCAGCACTACGGCGCAGGGGTCTGGGGCCAACGTCCTGACTTTC.

Concerning this clonotype: One junction end does not reproduce the germline sequence, and a read error may be involved. The genes are TRBV7-9 and TRBJ1-5, with D hard to call. This CDR3 region has 12 residues. Per germline, CDR1 SEHNR and CDR2 FQNEAQ (reference sequence). The CDR3 DNA follows: TGTTCCAGCAGCTTAGCCGGGGAGCCCCAGCATTTT. Its translation is CSSSLAGEPQHF.